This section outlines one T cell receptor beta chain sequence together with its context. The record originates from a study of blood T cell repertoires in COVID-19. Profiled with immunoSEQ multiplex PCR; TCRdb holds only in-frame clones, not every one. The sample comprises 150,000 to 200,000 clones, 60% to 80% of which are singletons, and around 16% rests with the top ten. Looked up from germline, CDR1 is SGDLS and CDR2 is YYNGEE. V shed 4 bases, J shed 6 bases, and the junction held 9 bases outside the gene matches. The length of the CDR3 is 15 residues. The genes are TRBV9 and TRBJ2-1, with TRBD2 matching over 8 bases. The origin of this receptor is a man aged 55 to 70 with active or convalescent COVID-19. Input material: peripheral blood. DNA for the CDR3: TGTGCCAGCAGCCTTAGCGGGAACTCTTTCAATGAGCAGTTCTTC. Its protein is CASSLSGNSFNEQFF.